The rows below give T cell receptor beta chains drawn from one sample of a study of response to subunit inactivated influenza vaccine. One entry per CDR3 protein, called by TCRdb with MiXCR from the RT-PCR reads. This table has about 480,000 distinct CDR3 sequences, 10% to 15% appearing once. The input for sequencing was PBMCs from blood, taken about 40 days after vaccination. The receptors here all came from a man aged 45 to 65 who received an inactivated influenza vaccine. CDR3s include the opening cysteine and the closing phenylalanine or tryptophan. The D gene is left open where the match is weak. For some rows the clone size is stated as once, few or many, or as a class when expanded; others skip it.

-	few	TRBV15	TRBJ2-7	TGTGCCACCAGCAGACGAACGGGTGCTAGGGAGCAGTACTTC	CATSRRTGAREQYF
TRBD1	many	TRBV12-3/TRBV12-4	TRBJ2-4	TGTGCCAGCAGTTACAGGGGCAAAAACATTCAGTACTTC	CASSYRGKNIQYF
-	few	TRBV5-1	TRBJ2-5	TGCGCCAGCAGCCTGGCTCCGGACCAAGAGACCCAGTACTTC	CASSLAPDQETQYF
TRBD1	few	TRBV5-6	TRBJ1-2	TGTGCCAGCAGCTTGGGTGACAGGGATAACTATGGCTACACCTTC	CASSLGDRDNYGYTF
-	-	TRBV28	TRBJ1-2	TGTGCCAGCAGTCCCCATAAGGGTTTGTATGGCTACACCTTC	CASSPHKGLYGYTF
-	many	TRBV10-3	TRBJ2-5	TGTGCCATCAGGACAGGAGAGACCCAGTACTTC	CAIRTGETQYF
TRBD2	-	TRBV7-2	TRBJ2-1	TGTGCCAGCAGCTTAGGGGGCGGGAGGGCCTACAATGAGCAGTTCTTC	CASSLGGGRAYNEQFF
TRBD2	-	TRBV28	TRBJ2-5	TGTGCCAGCAGGAAAGGACTAGCGGGGGCACAAGAGACCCAGTACTTC	CASRKGLAGAQETQYF
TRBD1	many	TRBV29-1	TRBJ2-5	TGCAGCGTCGCCACCGGGACAGGACAAGAGACCCAGTACTTC	CSVATGTGQETQYF
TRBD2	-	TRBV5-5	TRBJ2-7	TGTGCCAGCAGCGAGACCGGGACTAGCGGGATCCGCGAGCAGTACTTC	CASSETGTSGIREQYF
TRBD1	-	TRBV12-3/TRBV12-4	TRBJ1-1	TGTGCCAGCAGTTCTATGGACAGGGTAGAAGCTTTCTTT	CASSSMDRVEAFF
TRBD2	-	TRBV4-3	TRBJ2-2	TGCGCCAGCAGCCTGGGGAGGGGCCACACCGGGGAGCTGTTTTTT	CASSLGRGHTGELFF
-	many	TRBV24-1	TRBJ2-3	TGTGCCACCAGCACAACAAGCCCAGATACGCAGTATTTT	CATSTTSPDTQYF
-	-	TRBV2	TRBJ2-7	TGTGCCAGCAGTGAGCTTAAGAGGTACCACGAGCAGTACTTC	CASSELKRYHEQYF
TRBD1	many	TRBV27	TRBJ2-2	TGTGCCAGCAGTACCACAGGGGGCTTCGGGCCCGGGGAGCTGTTTTTT	CASSTTGGFGPGELFF
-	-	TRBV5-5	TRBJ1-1	TGTGCCAGCAGCTCACTCGGGACGGTGAACACTGAAGCTTTCTTT	CASSSLGTVNTEAFF
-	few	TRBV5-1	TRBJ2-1	TGCGCCAGCAGCGCCAACACGGGGTCCGGGGCTTACAATGAGCAGTTCTTC	CASSANTGSGAYNEQFF
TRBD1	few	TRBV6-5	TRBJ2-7	TGTGCCAGCAGTTATAGGGACAGGGCCTACGAGCAGTACTTC	CASSYRDRAYEQYF
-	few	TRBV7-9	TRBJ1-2	TGTGCCAGCAGCTTAGCGCATGGGCAGGGGAACTATGGCTACACCTTC	CASSLAHGQGNYGYTF
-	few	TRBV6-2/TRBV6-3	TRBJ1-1	TGTGCCAGCAGGCTAGACGCCTCTCTCACTGAAGCTTTCTTT	CASRLDASLTEAFF
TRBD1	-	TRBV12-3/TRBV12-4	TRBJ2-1	TGTGCCAGCACCCTAACTGGGACAGGGGTTTGGGATGAGCAGTTCTTC	CASTLTGTGVWDEQFF
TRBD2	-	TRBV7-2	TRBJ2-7	TGTGCCAGCAGCTTCCGGACTAGCGGGGGTTTCCCCTACGAGCAGTACTTC	CASSFRTSGGFPYEQYF
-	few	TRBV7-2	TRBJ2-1	TGTGCCAGCAGCTTACCTAGCAGCAAGCAGTTCTTC	CASSLPSSKQFF
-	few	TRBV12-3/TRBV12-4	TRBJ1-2	TGTGCCACCCCCAACCACCTTAACTATGGCTACACCTTC	CATPNHLNYGYTF
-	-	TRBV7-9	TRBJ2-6	TGTGCCAGCATCCATAGCTCTGGGGCCAACGTCCTGACTTTC	CASIHSSGANVLTF
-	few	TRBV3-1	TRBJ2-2	TGTGCCAGCAGCCATTGGGGCGCAGGGGACACCGGGGAGCTGTTTTTT	CASSHWGAGDTGELFF
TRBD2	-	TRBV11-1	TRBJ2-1	TGTGCCAGCAGCCCGTGGACTAGCGGGGGAGCCAACTACAATGAGCAGTTCTTC	CASSPWTSGGANYNEQFF
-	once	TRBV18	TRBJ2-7	TGTGCCAGCTCACCATCCGTCAGGACGGACGAGCAGTACTTC	CASSPSVRTDEQYF
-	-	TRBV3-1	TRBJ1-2	TGTGCCAGCAGCCTAAACCCCGGGGGGGGAACTGTGGACACCTTC	CASSLNPGGGTVDTF
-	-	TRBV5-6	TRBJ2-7	TGTGCCAGCAGCTTGAGTGTCCTTGACTACGAGCAGTACTTC	CASSLSVLDYEQYF
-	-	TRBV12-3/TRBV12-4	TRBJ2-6	TGTGCCAGCAGCCAAGGGACTGGGGCCAACGTCCTGACTTTC	CASSQGTGANVLTF
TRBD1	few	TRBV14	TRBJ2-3	TGTGCCAGCAGCCAGAGACAGGGGGCAGGAGATACGCAGTATTTT	CASSQRQGAGDTQYF
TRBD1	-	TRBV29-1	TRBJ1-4	TGCAGCGTTGAGGACAGGGGGTTTGAAAAACTGTTTTTT	CSVEDRGFEKLFF
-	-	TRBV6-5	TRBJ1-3	TGTGCCAGCAGGTTCTCAGGGGACGTCTCTGGAAACACCATATATTTT	CASRFSGDVSGNTIYF
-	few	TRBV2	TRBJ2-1	TGTGCCAGCAGCACCTTGGAGGGTGAGCAGTTCTTC	CASSTLEGEQFF
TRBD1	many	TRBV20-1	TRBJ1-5	TGCAGTGCAACGACAGGGGGGCGTTTTAATCAGCCCCAGCATTTT	CSATTGGRFNQPQHF
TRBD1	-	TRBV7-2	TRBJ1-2	TGTGCCAGCAGCTTTCAGGGACAGGGGGCCTCTGGCTACACCTTC	CASSFQGQGASGYTF
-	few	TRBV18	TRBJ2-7	TGTGCCAGCTCACCGGTGGCCTCCTACGAGCAGTACTTC	CASSPVASYEQYF
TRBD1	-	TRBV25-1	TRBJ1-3	TGTGCCAGCCTAGGGACAGGGGCGAACACCATATATTTT	CASLGTGANTIYF
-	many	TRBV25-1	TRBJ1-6	TGTGCCAGCAGGACGGGGAATTCACCCCTCCACTTT	CASRTGNSPLHF
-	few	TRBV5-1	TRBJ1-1	TGCGCCAGCAGCTTGTATCCAGGGAACACTGAAGCTTTCTTT	CASSLYPGNTEAFF
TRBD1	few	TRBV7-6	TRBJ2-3	TGTGCCAGCAGCACGAGGGGTGGCAGGGGGCCAGATACGCAGTATTTT	CASSTRGGRGPDTQYF
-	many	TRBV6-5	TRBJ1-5	TGTGCCAGCAGTTACTCAGGGGGATTACTTCAGCCCCAGCATTTT	CASSYSGGLLQPQHF
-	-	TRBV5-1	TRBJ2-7	TGCGCCAGCAGCCCCTACGGGAGCTCCTACGAGCAGTACTTC	CASSPYGSSYEQYF
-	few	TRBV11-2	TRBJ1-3	TGTGCCAGCAGCCCCCTGGGAGGAAACACCATATATTTT	CASSPLGGNTIYF